Given below is one T cell receptor (beta chain) in context. Its antigen is currently unknown. CD4+ T cells from unexposed donors were obtained before the COVID-19 pandemic (2011-2018). Data came from immunoSEQ multiplex PCR; TCRdb stores just in-frame clones and leaves some out. The sample lists 65,000 or so clones, around 93% occurring once. This specimen comes from a study of CD4 T cells in relation to SARS-CoV-2 and coronaviruses. At the level of the study: The HLA restriction of the shared crossreactive spike epitopes was mapped. Study results and caveats: The cross-reactivity analysis covered only spike protein, not other viral proteins. According to naive versus memory sequencing, detected responses are memory recall, not newly primed.

In germline, CDR1 is SNHLY, CDR2 FYNNEI. Trimming shortened V by 4 bases and J by 6 bases, and 13 bases separated the two germline ends. This CDR3 is built from 14 residues. The specimen was naive CD4+ T cells from PBMCs. The subset is: naive CD4+ T cells isolated by negative enrichment. This TCR was sampled from a human donor in good health. The chain employs TRBV2 and TRBJ1-5; D possibly corresponds to TRBD1 (5 bases). The CDR3 spells CASSAGGDSQPQHF. The DNA for the CDR3 is TGTGCCAGCAGTGCGGGGGGAGATAGTCAGCCCCAGCATTTT.